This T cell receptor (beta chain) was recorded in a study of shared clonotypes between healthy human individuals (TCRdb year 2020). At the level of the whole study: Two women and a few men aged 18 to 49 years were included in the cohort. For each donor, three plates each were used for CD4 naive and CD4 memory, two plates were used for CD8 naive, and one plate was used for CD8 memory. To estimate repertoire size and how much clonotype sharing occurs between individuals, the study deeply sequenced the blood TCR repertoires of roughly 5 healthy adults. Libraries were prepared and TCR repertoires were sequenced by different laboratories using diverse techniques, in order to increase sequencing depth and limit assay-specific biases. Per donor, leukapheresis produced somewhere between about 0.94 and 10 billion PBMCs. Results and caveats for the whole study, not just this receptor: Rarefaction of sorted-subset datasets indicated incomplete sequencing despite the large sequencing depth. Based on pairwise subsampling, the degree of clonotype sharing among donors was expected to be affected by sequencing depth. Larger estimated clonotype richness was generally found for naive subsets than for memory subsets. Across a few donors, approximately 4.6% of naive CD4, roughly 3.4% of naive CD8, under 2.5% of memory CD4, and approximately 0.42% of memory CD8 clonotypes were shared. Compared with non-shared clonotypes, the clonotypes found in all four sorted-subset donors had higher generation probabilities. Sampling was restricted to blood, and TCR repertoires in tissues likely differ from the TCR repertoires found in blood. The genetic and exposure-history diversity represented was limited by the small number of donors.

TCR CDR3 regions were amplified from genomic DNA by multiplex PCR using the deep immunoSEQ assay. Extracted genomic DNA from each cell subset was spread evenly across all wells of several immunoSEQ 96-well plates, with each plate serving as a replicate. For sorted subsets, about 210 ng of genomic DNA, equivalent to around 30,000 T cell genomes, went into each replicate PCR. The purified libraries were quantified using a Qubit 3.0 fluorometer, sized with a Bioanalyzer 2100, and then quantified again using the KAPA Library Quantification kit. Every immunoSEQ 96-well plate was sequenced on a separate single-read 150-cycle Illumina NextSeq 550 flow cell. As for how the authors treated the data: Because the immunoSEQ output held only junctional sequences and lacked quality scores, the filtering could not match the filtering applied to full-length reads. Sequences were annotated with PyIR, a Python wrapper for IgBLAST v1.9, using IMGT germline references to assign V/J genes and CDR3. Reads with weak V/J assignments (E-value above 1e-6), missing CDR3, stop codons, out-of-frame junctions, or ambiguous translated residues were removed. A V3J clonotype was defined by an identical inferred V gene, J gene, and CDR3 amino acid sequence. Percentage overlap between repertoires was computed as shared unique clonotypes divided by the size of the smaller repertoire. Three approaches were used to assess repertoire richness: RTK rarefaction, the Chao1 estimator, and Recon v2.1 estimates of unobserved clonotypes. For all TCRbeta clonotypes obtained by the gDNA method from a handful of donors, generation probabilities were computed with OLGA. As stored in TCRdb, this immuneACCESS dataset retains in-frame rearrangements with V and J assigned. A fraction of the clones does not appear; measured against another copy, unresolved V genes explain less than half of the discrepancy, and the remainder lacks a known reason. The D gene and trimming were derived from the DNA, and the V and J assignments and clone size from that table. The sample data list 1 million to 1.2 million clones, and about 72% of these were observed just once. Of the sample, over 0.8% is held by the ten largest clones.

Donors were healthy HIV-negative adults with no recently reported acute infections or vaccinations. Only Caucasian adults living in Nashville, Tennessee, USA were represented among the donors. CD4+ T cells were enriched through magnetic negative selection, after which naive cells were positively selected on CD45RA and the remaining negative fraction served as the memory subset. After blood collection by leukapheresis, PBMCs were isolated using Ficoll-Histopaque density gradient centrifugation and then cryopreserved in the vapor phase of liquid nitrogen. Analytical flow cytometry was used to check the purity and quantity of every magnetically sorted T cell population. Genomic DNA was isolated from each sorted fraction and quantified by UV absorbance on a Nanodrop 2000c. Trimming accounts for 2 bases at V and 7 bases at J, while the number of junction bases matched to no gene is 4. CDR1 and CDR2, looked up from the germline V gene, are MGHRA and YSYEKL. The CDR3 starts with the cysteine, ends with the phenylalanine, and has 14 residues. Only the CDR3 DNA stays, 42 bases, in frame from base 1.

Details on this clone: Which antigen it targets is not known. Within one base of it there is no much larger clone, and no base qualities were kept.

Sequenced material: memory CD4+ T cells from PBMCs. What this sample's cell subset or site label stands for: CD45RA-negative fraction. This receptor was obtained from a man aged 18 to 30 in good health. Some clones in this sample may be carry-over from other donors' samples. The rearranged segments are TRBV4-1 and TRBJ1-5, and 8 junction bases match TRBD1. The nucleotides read TGCGCCAGCAGCCAACAGGGGGCTTGGCAGCCCCAGCATTTT. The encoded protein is CASSQQGAWQPQHF.